The 15 T cell receptor beta chains below come from one sample, sequenced in a study of regulatory T cells in long-lasting Graves disease. Sequencing libraries for TCR beta were prepared with iRepertoire HTBI primers and Arm-PCR of CDR3 regions. TCRdb itself ran the multiplex PCR reads through MiXCR, one entry per CDR3 protein. The sample carries approximately 440,000 distinct CDR3 sequences, 20% to 25% recorded once. Documented time point: persistent/refractory GD, antithyroid drugs over 5 years with positive TRAb. Generation of the TCR library employed RNA extracted from PBMCs. The sequencing here drew on peripheral blood mononuclear cells (PBMCs), taken when the disease was refractory, from a patient treated with antithyroid drugs. The origin of the receptors is a female donor with Graves disease.

The CDR3 DNA reads TGTGCCAGCAAGGTACAGGGTGGGTACGAGCAGTACTTC. Translated, it gives CASKVQGGYEQYF. The V and J genes are TRBV6-1 and TRBJ2-7, with D possibly matching TRBD1 (6 bases). In germline, CDR1 is MNHNS, CDR2 SASEGT. V was clipped by 7 bases and J by 4 bases, with 14 bases between them. The CDR3 extends over 13 amino acids.

At least ten counts were recorded for this clonotype. This chain connects TRBV28 to TRBJ1-6; no clear D gene. The V end was cut by 5 bases, the J end by 8 bases, with 13 bases between. The germline V gene encodes CDR1 MDHEN and CDR2 SYDVKM. The CDR3 contains 14 residues. CDR3 amino acids: CASSRRTAYSPLHF. The CDR3 region has the DNA TGTGCCAGCAGTCGCCGGACGGCCTATTCACCCCTCCACTTT.

The table lists this clonotype with a few counts. The rearrangement uses TRBV5-1 and TRBJ1-1; tentatively, D is TRBD1 (5 bases). The V gene's germline CDR1 is SGHRS and CDR2 YFSETQ. The CDR3 runs 13 residues. The V end was cut by 2 bases, the J end by 3 bases, with 8 bases between. The CDR3 spells CASSFWGDTEAFF. CDR3 bases: TGCGCCAGCAGCTTTTGGGGGGACACTGAAGCTTTCTTT. Full variable domain (missing parts from reference TRBV5-1 and TRBJ1-1): KAGVTQTPRYLIKTRGQQVTLSCSPISGHRSVSWYQQTPGQGLQFLFEYFSETQRNKGNFPGRFSGRQFSNSRSEMNVSTLELGDSALYLCASSFWGDTEAFFGQGTRLTVV.

Many counts were recorded for this clonotype. The V and J genes are TRBV7-9 and TRBJ1-1; D gene unclear. Between the trimmed V and J ends, which lost 5 bases and 3 bases, there was a span of 16 bases. Looked up from germline, CDR1 is SEHNR and CDR2 is FQNEAQ (reference sequence). The CDR3 has 15 residues. The CDR3 region has the DNA TGTGCCAGCAGCAGAGACCCACCGCGGGACACTGAAGCTTTCTTT. Its translation is CASSRDPPRDTEAFF.

CDR3: CASSFGTGYYEQYF. The CDR3 DNA follows: TGCGCCAGCAGCTTCGGCACAGGATACTACGAGCAGTACTTC. The V and J genes are TRBV5-1 and TRBJ2-7; TRBD1 might be the D (5 bases). Germline V lookup: CDR1 SGHRS, CDR2 YFSETQ. Trimming stripped 2 bases from V and 3 bases from J, with 12 bases between. This CDR3 region has 14 residues.

As concerns this clonotype: Just one base apart from a much larger clone, this may be a read error. As the CDR3 is not closed by the conserved phenylalanine or tryptophan, this likely results from a read error. The J gene is TRBJ2-7, the V gene TRBV7-2; D not resolved. The germline V gene has CDR1 SGHTA and CDR2 FQGNSA. V lost 5 bases and J lost 3, with 8 bases in between. The CDR3 consists of 12 residues. CDR3 in DNA: TGTGCCAGCAGCGTAGGGAACTACGAGCAGTACCTC. Translation: CASSVGNYEQYL.

This clonotype was seen only a few times. The chain carries TRBV10-3 and TRBJ2-2; no reliable D call. V lost 6 bases to trimming and J lost 4 bases, with 18 bases between them. The CDR3 covers 16 residues. Germline CDR1 is ENHRY and CDR2 is SYGVKD. CDR3 region: CAISQGRVLGTGELFF. DNA of the CDR3: TGTGCCATCAGCCAAGGTCGGGTTTTGGGCACCGGGGAGCTGTTTTTT.

This clonotype was counted only a few times. V and J are TRBV11-1 and TRBJ2-7; a weak D match, TRBD2 (5 bases). CDR3 size: 17 residues. Germline lookup yields CDR1 SGHAT and CDR2 FQDESV (reference sequence). Trimming shortened V by 1 base and J by 6 bases, and 22 bases separated the two germline ends. The CDR3 DNA is TGTGCCAGCAGCTTAGGGGAGATAATAAGGCCTTCCCGCGAGCAGTACTTC. Translated: CASSLGEIIRPSREQYF.

The chain joins TRBV7-6 to TRBJ2-1, with 12 bases that match TRBD2. The CDR3 has 16 residues. Germline loops: CDR1 SGHVS, CDR2 FNYEAQ. With 5 bases clipped from V and 7 bases from J, the junction kept 9 bases outside the gene matches. The CDR3 is CASSRGLAGLANEQFF. The CDR3 DNA follows: TGTGCCAGCAGCCGGGGACTAGCGGGTCTCGCGAATGAGCAGTTCTTC.

The chain links TRBV28 to TRBJ1-2, with 12 bases identical to TRBD1. Germline V gene sequence: CDR1 MDHEN, CDR2 SYDVKM. With V trimmed by 7 bases and J by 4 bases, 7 bases remained unmatched. The CDR3 consists of 15 residues. The DNA of the CDR3 is TGTGCCAGCATATTCGGGACAGGGGGCGGCTATGGCTACACCTTC. It codes for CASIFGTGGGYGYTF.

This clonotype was seen a handful of times. The chain recombines TRBV20-1 with TRBJ2-5; TRBD2 agrees at 10 bases. The length of the CDR3 is 15 residues. CDR1 and CDR2 from the germline V gene are DFQATT and SNEGSKA (reference sequence). The junction had 7 bases not matched to a gene; V was cut back by 1 base and J by 5 bases. CDR3 loop: CSARGGSGRTETQYF. CDR3 DNA: TGCAGTGCTAGAGGGGGTAGCGGGAGGACGGAGACCCAGTACTTC.

V and J are TRBV28 and TRBJ1-4; 8 nucleotides agree with TRBD1. The V gene's germline CDR1 is MDHEN and CDR2 SYDVKM. The CDR3 has 18 residues. The junction had 19 bases not matched to a gene; V was cut back by 6 bases and J by 7 bases. The CDR3 sequence is CASSQELPTGVSSEKLFF. The CDR3, as DNA: TGTGCCAGCAGCCAAGAGCTACCGACAGGGGTTTCAAGTGAAAAACTGTTTTTT.

This sequence joins TRBV9 and TRBJ1-1; possible D gene TRBD1, 6 bases. CDR3 length: 15 amino acids. V gave up 4 bases and J gave up 4 bases, with 17 bases separating them. Germline CDR1 reads SGDLS; CDR2 reads YYNGEE. The CDR3 nucleotides read TGTGCCAGCAGCCCCCACCGGACAGCAGGCACTGAAGCTTTCTTT. Its protein product is CASSPHRTAGTEAFF.

This clonotype was seen at least ten times. This chain links TRBV28 with TRBJ2-5, with TRBD2 matching 7 bases. CDR3 length: 13 amino acids. Unmatched junction bases numbered 8, after V lost 11 bases and J lost 2 bases. Looked up from germline, CDR1 is MDHEN and CDR2 is SYDVKM. The CDR3, as DNA: TGTGCCGTCTCCTCTAGCGGACAAGAGACCCAGTACTTC. It is translated as CAVSSSGQETQYF.

There are a few counts of this clonotype. The genes are TRBV12-3 or TRBV12-4 and TRBJ1-5; 9 nucleotides agree with TRBD1. After removal of 5 bases from V and 1 base from J, the junction contained 6 bases not matched to a gene. This CDR3 has 16 amino acids. The CDR3 reads CASSPGQGRSNQPQHF. The CDR3 region has the DNA TGTGCCAGCAGTCCGGGACAGGGCAGGAGCAATCAGCCCCAGCATTTT.